These 5 T cell receptor beta chains came from one sample sequenced in a study of blood T cell repertoires in COVID-19. Data came from immunoSEQ multiplex PCR; TCRdb stores just in-frame clones and leaves some out. The sample lists about 240,000 clones, approximately 86% seen once, with 7.1% in the top ten. The sequencing sample was made of peripheral blood. All receptors derive from a woman in her 70s with active or convalescent COVID-19.

This clone was recorded a few times. The chain links TRBV12-3 or TRBV12-4 to TRBJ1-5; 7 nucleotides match TRBD1. V trimming: 3 bases; J trimming: 5 bases; junction bases outside the gene matches: 1. This CDR3 has 13 amino acids. This CDR3 is CASSFGTDQPQHF. CDR3 nucleotide sequence: TGTGCCAGCAGTTTCGGGACAGATCAGCCCCAGCATTTT.

The chain couples TRBV3-1 (or the pseudogene TRBV3-2) to TRBJ2-7, with D maybe TRBD1 (6 bases). Trimming removed 5 bases from V and 1 base from J, with 18 bases in between. Germline V lookup: CDR1 LGHDT, CDR2 YNNKEL (reference sequence). CDR3 length: 16 amino acids. The CDR3 region has the DNA TGTGCCAGCAGCACCTCAGGGGTTGGGGGTTCCTACGAGCAGTACTTC. This encodes CASSTSGVGGSYEQYF.

CDR3 sequence (DNA): TGTGCCAGTAGTATAGGGACTACTAACTATGGCTACACCTTC. Translation gives CASSIGTTNYGYTF. The chain links TRBV19 to TRBJ1-2; D ambiguous. From germline, CDR1 is LNHDA and CDR2 SQIVND (reference sequence). Deletions cut 1 base from V and 0 bases from J, with 6 bases between. The length of the CDR3 is 14 residues.

The chain carries TRBV4-2 and TRBJ2-2, with unresolved D. Looked up from germline, CDR1 is LGHNA and CDR2 is YNFKEQ. The CDR3 covers 13 residues. V was cut by 3 bases and J by 4 bases, with 6 bases left in between. CDR3 amino acids: CASSHPSTGELFF. The CDR3 DNA sequence: TGTGCCAGCAGCCACCCTTCCACCGGGGAGCTGTTTTTT.

The chain has TRBV6-5 and TRBJ1-5; 9 positions match TRBD1. Losses at the gene ends were 8 bases for V and 0 bases for J; bases not matched to a gene: 5. The V gene's germline CDR1 is MNHEY and CDR2 SVGAGI. The CDR3 spans 15 residues. CDR3 nucleotides: TGTGCCAGCCGGACAGGGGAGAATAGCAATCAGCCCCAGCATTTT. Protein sequence: CASRTGENSNQPQHF.